This paragraph covers one TCR beta chain sequence. These data come from a study of blood T cell repertoires in COVID-19. Study overall: COVID-19 samples collected from the United States, Italy and Spain covered acute and convalescent phases. In each case, the material was cDNA or gDNA derived from T cells, B-cell-depleted T cells, or PBMCs.

In the study's own analysis: Amplification of reference gene primers was used by the study to estimate nucleated cell counts. Produced via immunoSEQ multiplex PCR; TCRdb's table is partial and in-frame only. V, J and clone size were drawn from that table, and D and trimming were deduced from the DNA. This table has about 60,000 clones, just under 80% appearing once. The receptor was isolated from a human donor in a cohort sampled during active COVID-19. Sequencing was carried out using peripheral blood.

The CDR3 nucleotides are TGCGCCAGCAGCGGAGGACTAGCGGGATCCTACGAGCAGTACTTC. Translating it yields CASSGGLAGSYEQYF. V is TRBV5-1 and J is TRBJ2-7, with 12 bases identical to TRBD2. The CDR3 extends over 15 amino acids. CDR1 and CDR2 (germline): SGHRS, YFSETQ. V was pared by 4 bases and J by 1 base, with 3 bases of the junction left unmatched. Combining the CDR3 with reference TRBV5-1 and TRBJ2-7 gives the whole variable domain KAGVTQTPRYLIKTRGQQVTLSCSPISGHRSVSWYQQTPGQGLQFLFEYFSETQRNKGNFPGRFSGRQFSNSRSEMNVSTLELGDSALYLCASSGGLAGSYEQYFGPGTRLTVT.